A single sample is the source of the 22 T cell receptor beta chains below, sequenced in a study of T cell responses to AZD1222 COVID-19 vaccine. The repertoire was sequenced with immunoSEQ multiplex PCR; TCRdb's copy has only in-frame clones and lacks some. This table holds around 140,000 clones, around 83% found once. The sequences come from peripheral blood, collected 28 days after the second AZD1222 dose. These receptors came from an adult who received the AZD1222 COVID-19 vaccine.

The rearrangement uses TRBV12-3 or TRBV12-4 and TRBJ2-7, with D possibly being TRBD2 (6 bases). Trimming removed 8 bases at V and 4 bases at J, with 15 bases between. CDR3 length: 13 amino acids. The CDR3 sequence: CASAAGLGYEQYF. The CDR3 DNA is TGTGCCAGCGCGGCGGGGCTTGGGTACGAGCAGTACTTC.

The count of this clone is one. The V call is TRBV4-2, the J call TRBJ2-3; a possible D gene is TRBD1 (5 bases). Trimming removed 2 bases from V and 5 bases from J, with 20 bases in between. The length of the CDR3 is 17 residues. CDR1 and CDR2 from the germline V gene are LGHNA and YNFKEQ. The DNA for the CDR3 is TGTGCCAGCAGCCAACTGGCATCAGGGTCCCCTGGAGATACGCAGTATTTT. Protein product: CASSQLASGSPGDTQYF.

This chain uses TRBV18 with TRBJ2-5; no clear D. Trimming took 2 bases from V and 3 from J, leaving 16 bases between them. CDR1 is KGHSH and CDR2 is LQKENI in the germline V gene. The CDR3 sequence is 16 residues long. The CDR3 DNA sequence: TGTGCCAGCTCACCAATTTCTCCTCCCGTTAAAGAGACCCAGTACTTC. This gives the protein CASSPISPPVKETQYF.

This rearrangement joins TRBV28 to TRBJ2-1, with 10 bases lining up with TRBD2. V gave up 6 bases and J gave up 2 bases; unmatched junction bases: 4. Germline V gives CDR1 MDHEN, CDR2 SYDVKM. This CDR3 has 15 amino acids. CDR3 nucleotide sequence: TGTGCCAGCAGCCCTAGCGGGGGTGCCTACAATGAGCAGTTCTTC. Amino acids: CASSPSGGAYNEQFF.

The chain couples TRBV27 to TRBJ1-6, with D unresolved. Between the trimmed V and J ends, which lost 2 bases and 0 bases, there was a span of 5 bases. The germline gives CDR1 MNHEY, CDR2 SMNVEV (reference sequence). The CDR3 spans 15 residues. The CDR3: CASSLDRSYNSPLHF. Written as DNA, the CDR3 is TGTGCCAGCAGTTTAGACCGCTCCTATAATTCACCCCTCCACTTT.

This clone was counted once. The V and J genes are TRBV2 and TRBJ2-3, with a weak D call TRBD1 (6 bases). Germline loops: CDR1 SNHLY, CDR2 FYNNEI. V was shortened by 9 bases and J by 6 bases, with 10 bases between the two germline ends. The CDR3 consists of 11 residues. CDR3 region: CARGAADTQYF. CDR3 nucleotides: TGTGCCAGGGGGGCGGCGGATACGCAGTATTTT.

Comments on this clone: This CDR3 is also generated by other DNA sequences in the sample. V and J are TRBV18 and TRBJ1-2; a possible D gene is TRBD1 (5 bases). Germline V gives CDR1 KGHSH, CDR2 LQKENI. V lost 1 base to trimming and J lost 6 bases, with 9 bases between them. This CDR3 has 13 residues. In DNA, the CDR3 is TGTGCCAGCTCACCACAGGGGACCCATGGCTACACCTTC. This translates into CASSPQGTHGYTF.

CDR3 loop: CASSPDASSSTDTQYF. The DNA of the CDR3 is TGTGCCAGCAGCCCTGACGCTAGCAGTAGCACAGATACGCAGTATTTT. V and J are TRBV7-9 and TRBJ2-3, with D possibly matching TRBD2 (5 bases). The CDR3 extends over 16 amino acids. CDR1 is SEHNR, CDR2 FQNEAQ, per germline (reference sequence). Trimming removed 5 bases from V and 0 bases from J, with 15 bases in between.

This clone was seen only a few times. The chain's CDR3 is CASSLGVEQYF. Here the CDR3 DNA reads TGCGCCAGCAGTTTGGGGGTCGAGCAGTACTTC. The rearrangement joins TRBV10-2 to TRBJ2-7; perhaps D is TRBD1 or TRBD2 (5 bases each). Per germline, CDR1 WSHSY and CDR2 SAAADI. Trimming removed 5 bases at V and 6 bases at J, with 8 bases between. CDR3 length: 11 amino acids.

The chain joins TRBV20-1 to TRBJ2-1; D is ambiguous. V lost 3 bases to trimming and J lost 7 bases, with 25 bases between them. This CDR3 contains 17 residues. CDR1 DFQATT and CDR2 SNEGSKA come from the germline V gene (reference sequence). The CDR3 nucleotides are TGCAGTGCTAGTAAGGCTAGTCATAGCTCGCGCATGAATGAGCAGTTCTTC. Protein sequence: CSASKASHSSRMNEQFF.

This chain links TRBV6-5 with TRBJ1-1; 7 positions agree with TRBD1. Germline lookup yields CDR1 MNHEY and CDR2 SVGAGI. The CDR3 runs to 14 residues. V was pared by 5 bases and J by 6 bases, with 9 bases of the junction left unmatched. CDR3 protein: CASSRQGGSAEAFF. Written as DNA, the CDR3 is TGTGCCAGCAGTAGACAGGGCGGATCGGCTGAAGCTTTCTTT.

This rearrangement joins TRBV12-3 or TRBV12-4 to TRBJ2-1, with TRBD1 matching 10 bases. V lost 3 bases, J lost 12 bases, and 2 bases stayed unmatched. The CDR3 loop spans 12 amino acids. The CDR3 region is CASSFRTGGQFF. DNA for the CDR3: TGTGCCAGCAGTTTCCGGACAGGGGGGCAGTTCTTC.

V gene TRBV10-1 combines with J gene TRBJ1-3; D remains unclear. V was cut by 3 bases and J by 0 bases, with 6 bases left in between. The CDR3 is 14 amino acids. Germline V gene sequence: CDR1 WNHNN, CDR2 SYGVQD (reference sequence). Here the CDR3 DNA reads TGCGCCAGCAGTGACCGGGGCTCTGGAAACACCATATATTTT. Residues: CASSDRGSGNTIYF.

The sample holds one count of this clone. This sequence joins TRBV2 and TRBJ1-2, with 8 positions matching TRBD1. The germline gives CDR1 SNHLY, CDR2 FYNNEI. This CDR3 comprises 14 residues. V trimming: 4 bases; J trimming: 6 bases; junction bases outside the gene matches: 7. The chain's CDR3 is CASSGTGTGHGYTF. The CDR3 bases are TGTGCCAGCAGTGGGACCGGGACAGGTCATGGCTACACCTTC.

The chain links TRBV6-5 to TRBJ2-7; the D gene is possibly TRBD2 (6 bases). Germline lookup yields CDR1 MNHEY and CDR2 SVGAGI. The V and J ends lost 5 bases and 4 bases respectively, with 12 bases between them. This CDR3 contains 13 residues. CDR3 nucleotide sequence: TGTGCCAGCAGTCCGGGGGTAGCGTACGAGCAGTACTTC. It specifies CASSPGVAYEQYF.

The chain links TRBV2 to TRBJ2-1; the match to TRBD1 covers 8 bases. The CDR3 length is 13 residues. Germline loops: CDR1 SNHLY, CDR2 FYNNEI. After removal of 5 bases from V and 9 bases from J, the junction contained 6 bases not matched to a gene. DNA for the CDR3: TGTGCCAGCAGTAGTGACAGGGGCACTGAGCAGTTCTTC. Its translation: CASSSDRGTEQFF.

V gene TRBV2 combines with J gene TRBJ2-5, with 8 bases lining up with TRBD1. The trim removed 6 bases at V and 4 bases at J, leaving 7 bases unmatched. The CDR3 runs to 14 residues. Germline V CDR1 and CDR2: SNHLY, FYNNEI. CDR3 loop: CASRDREVGETQYF. The DNA for the CDR3 is TGTGCCAGCAGGGACAGGGAGGTAGGAGAGACCCAGTACTTC.

The CDR3 DNA reads TGTGCCAGCAGCCCGGCGGGGAAGGGGAATTCACCCCTCCACTTT. This codes for CASSPAGKGNSPLHF. This chain uses TRBV3-1 (or the pseudogene TRBV3-2) with TRBJ1-6; possible D gene TRBD1, 5 bases. Germline CDR1 is LGHDT and CDR2 is YNNKEL (reference sequence). The CDR3 loop spans 15 amino acids. V dropped 4 bases and J dropped 7 bases, with 14 bases sitting between them.

V is TRBV28 and J is TRBJ1-2, with D maybe TRBD1 (5 bases). This CDR3 region has 13 residues. Trimming took off 2 bases at V and 8 bases at J, with 12 bases between the two ends. Germline CDR1 MDHEN, CDR2 SYDVKM. CDR3 amino acids: CASSLGAGKGYTF. Here the CDR3 DNA reads TGTGCCAGCAGTTTAGGGGCAGGGAAAGGCTACACCTTC.

The rearrangement joins TRBV27 to TRBJ2-5, with TRBD2 identical over 7 bases. Germline loops: CDR1 MNHEY, CDR2 SMNVEV (reference sequence). Germline trimming cut 6 bases from V and 5 bases from J; bases unmatched to any gene: 15. The CDR3 loop spans 16 amino acids. For the CDR3, the DNA is TGTGCCAGCAGCCCGTTCATTGGTGGGGGAGGGGAGACCCAGTACTTC. It yields the protein CASSPFIGGGGETQYF.

This chain connects TRBV10-2 to TRBJ2-5; 7 nucleotides match TRBD2. Germline CDR1 is WSHSY and CDR2 is SAAADI. The CDR3 spans 14 residues. Trimming cost V 6 bases and J 3 bases; bases outside gene matches: 7. As DNA, the CDR3 is TGCGCCAGCAGGGGACTGAGCGGGGAAGAGACCCAGTACTTC. It encodes CASRGLSGEETQYF.

This clone has a handful of counts. In the same sample, other DNA sequences code for this CDR3. The CDR3 here is CASSTIPDMNTEAFF. CDR3 nucleotide sequence: TGTGCCAGTAGTACCATCCCAGACATGAACACTGAAGCTTTCTTT. The V gene is TRBV19, the J gene TRBJ1-1; D gene ambiguous. The CDR3 length is 15 residues. Germline V gives CDR1 LNHDA, CDR2 SQIVND (reference sequence). With 4 bases removed from V and 0 bases from J, the gap between germline ends came to 12 bases.